This T cell receptor beta chain was identified in a study of T cells after yellow fever vaccination. This clonotype was counted between two and nine times. Its cognate antigen is unknown. By 5'RACE template switching, TCR cDNA was produced, with a universal primer site and UMIs added in the process. In TCRdb, the 5' RACE reads were re-called with MiXCR into one record per CDR3 protein. The sample yields fewer than 350,000 distinct CDR3 sequences, roughly 3.5% seen once. V lost 1 base to trimming and J lost 8 bases; unmatched junction nucleotides: 9. CDR1 and CDR2 from the germline V gene are SGHVS and FNYEAQ. This CDR3 has 15 amino acids. Study findings and constraints: Booster samples showed a return of most primary-vaccination clones (approximately 95% CD4, approximately 90% CD8).

This receptor was identified in a man younger than 30 who received the YFV17D yellow fever vaccine. The sequences come from PBMCs, collected on the day of the yellow fever booster vaccination. The chain is built from TRBV7-6 and TRBJ1-1, with 8 bases fitting TRBD1. In DNA form, the CDR3 reads TGTGCCAGCAGCTTAGTTTTCGGACAGGGCTCCGAAGCTTTCTTT. This translates into CASSLVFGQGSEAFF.